These 20 T cell receptor beta chains originate from one sample sequenced in a study of T cells in Graves' hyperthyroidism and ophthalmopathy. The source material, RNA transcripts, was used to amplify TCR beta CDR3 regions. The HTBI primer set was used in a first-round RT-PCR of the TCR CDR3. TCRdb reanalysed the multiplex PCR reads using MiXCR and keeps one entry per CDR3 protein. The data show around 400,000 distinct CDR3 sequences, approximately 25% seen once. The sample taken for sequencing was blood. The receptor source for this set is a man aged 45-65 years with Graves' hyperthyroidism.

This clonotype has only a few counts. V is TRBV5-1 and J is TRBJ2-7; D unresolved. Deletions cut 2 bases from V and 7 bases from J, with 16 bases between. CDR1 and CDR2 from the germline V gene are SGHRS and YFSETQ. This CDR3 is 14 amino acids long. CDR3 sequence (DNA): TGCGCCAGCAGCTTCGATCCCAGTTCGGATGAGCAGTACTTC. It specifies CASSFDPSSDEQYF.

The gene calls are TRBV13 and TRBJ2-4; D is ambiguous. Germline V gene data show CDR1 as PRHDT and CDR2 as FYEKMQ (reference sequence). V lost 0 bases and J 0 bases, leaving 12 bases between the germline ends. The CDR3 has 17 amino acids. The CDR3: CASSLGRTDLAKNIQYF. Written as DNA, the CDR3 is TGTGCCAGCAGCTTAGGCCGAACAGATCTAGCCAAAAACATTCAGTACTTC.

The sample holds a few counts of this clonotype. This chain links TRBV20-1 with TRBJ2-7; the D is unclear. There are 14 residues in the CDR3. Per the germline V gene, CDR1 is DFQATT and CDR2 is SNEGSKA (reference sequence). V dropped 1 base and J dropped 0 bases, with 10 bases sitting between them. CDR3 DNA: TGCAGTGCTAGAGGTGTCTTCAGCTCCTACGAGCAGTACTTC. Translating it yields CSARGVFSSYEQYF.

The chain carries TRBV10-3 and TRBJ2-5; maybe TRBD2 (5 bases). V was trimmed by 5 bases and J by 2 bases, leaving 6 bases between them. Per germline, CDR1 ENHRY and CDR2 SYGVKD. The CDR3 covers 12 residues. CDR3 residues: CAISREQETQYF. CDR3 bases: TGTGCCATCAGTAGGGAGCAAGAGACCCAGTACTTC.

This clonotype has only a few counts. The J gene is TRBJ2-1, the V gene TRBV9, with 9 bases aligning to TRBD2. J was trimmed by 2 bases and V by 0 bases; bases with no gene match: 6. The CDR3 covers 17 residues. Per the germline V gene, CDR1 is SGDLS and CDR2 is YYNGEE. CDR3 DNA: TGTGCCAGCAGCGTAGACGGCGGGAGGGTCACCTACAATGAGCAGTTCTTC. This translates into CASSVDGGRVTYNEQFF.

The rearrangement joins TRBV9 to TRBJ2-1; possible D gene TRBD2, 6 bases. V shed 3 bases and J shed 9 bases, with 10 bases lying between them. The germline V gene encodes CDR1 SGDLS and CDR2 YYNGEE. This CDR3 spans 12 amino acids. CDR3 amino acids: CASSGLVGEQFF. DNA of the CDR3: TGTGCCAGCAGCGGACTAGTCGGTGAGCAGTTCTTC.

The rearrangement uses TRBV5-1 and TRBJ2-7; 8 bases match TRBD1. The CDR3 has 16 residues. J lost 0 bases, V lost 0 bases, and 5 bases had no gene match. CDR1 SGHRS and CDR2 YFSETQ come from the germline V gene. The CDR3 is CASSLDPGTGSYEQYF. Here the CDR3 DNA reads TGCGCCAGCAGCTTGGACCCCGGGACAGGCTCCTACGAGCAGTACTTC.

J is TRBJ2-7 and V is TRBV5-1; D perhaps matches TRBD1 (6 bases). CDR3 size: 14 residues. Trimming pared 6 bases from V and 0 bases from J, leaving 13 bases between. Germline V gene sequence: CDR1 SGHRS, CDR2 YFSETQ. This chain's CDR3 is CASKILDSSYEQYF. In DNA, the CDR3 is TGCGCCAGCAAAATCTTGGACAGCTCCTACGAGCAGTACTTC.

This clonotype has a handful of counts. V usage is TRBV30 and J usage is TRBJ2-7; weak D call: TRBD1 (6 bases). Per germline, CDR1 GTSNPN and CDR2 SVGIG (reference sequence). Deletions cut 7 bases from V and 7 bases from J, with 17 bases between. The CDR3 covers 12 residues. CDR3 protein: CALQTGIGEQYF. The CDR3 DNA is TGTGCCTTACAAACAGGGATTGGGGAGCAGTACTTC.

The chain is built from TRBV2 and TRBJ2-7, with TRBD2 identical over 7 bases. Germline CDR1 is SNHLY and CDR2 is FYNNEI. The ends lost 1 base at V and 6 bases at J; junction bases unmatched: 9. The CDR3 sequence is 15 residues long. CDR3 protein: CASSEDRTSRPEQYF. The CDR3 DNA is TGTGCCAGCAGTGAAGATCGGACTAGTAGACCCGAGCAGTACTTC.

The rearrangement links TRBV11-2 to TRBJ2-1; no reliable D call. Trimming cost V 1 base and J 9 bases, with 13 bases left between them. This CDR3 contains 14 residues. CDR1 is SGHAT, CDR2 FQNNGV, per germline. The CDR3 DNA sequence: TGTGCCAGCAGCTTAGGGGCGGAGATGGGTGAGCAGTTCTTC. Residues: CASSLGAEMGEQFF. Full variable domain (missing parts from reference TRBV11-2 and TRBJ2-1): EAGVAQSPRYKIIEKRQSVAFWCNPISGHATLYWYQQILGQGPKLLIQFQNNGVVDDSQLPKDRFSAERLKGVDSTLKIQPAKLEDSAVYLCASSLGAEMGEQFFGPGTRLTVL.

This sequence joins TRBV6-5 and TRBJ1-1, with unresolved D. The CDR3 loop spans 12 amino acids. Germline V CDR1 and CDR2: MNHEY, SVGAGI. V was pared by 4 bases and J by 5 bases, with 8 bases between. The chain's CDR3 is CASSSRRTEAFF. For the CDR3, the DNA is TGTGCCAGCAGTTCACGGAGGACTGAAGCTTTCTTT.

J is TRBJ1-2 and V is TRBV28; weak D call: TRBD1 (6 bases). V lost 6 bases to trimming and J lost 6 bases, with 17 bases between them. CDR3 length: 14 residues. In germline, CDR1 is MDHEN, CDR2 SYDVKM. The CDR3: CASRPPGGGHGYTF. CDR3 coding DNA: TGTGCCAGCAGACCCCCGGGGGGGGGCCATGGCTACACCTTC.

The chain carries TRBV11-2 and TRBJ2-7; 11 bases are a match to TRBD1. This CDR3 is 14 amino acids long. The ends lost 7 bases at V and 5 bases at J; junction bases unmatched: 7. Germline CDR1 SGHAT, CDR2 FQNNGV. The CDR3 sequence: CASTPDRGRDEQYF. The CDR3 DNA is TGTGCCAGCACCCCGGACAGGGGGCGGGACGAGCAGTACTTC.

The sample holds many counts of this clonotype. The chain joins TRBV20-1 to TRBJ2-7; 8 bases fit TRBD1. Germline-derived CDR1 and CDR2 are DFQATT and SNEGSKA (reference sequence). CDR3 length: 13 residues. Trimming at V came to 1 base and at J to 4 bases, leaving 3 bases not matched to a gene. The CDR3 loop is CSARGRQGYEQYF. CDR3 DNA: TGCAGTGCTAGAGGTAGACAGGGGTACGAGCAGTACTTC.

This clonotype has just one count. The rearrangement uses TRBV5-1 and TRBJ1-2; D not resolved. This CDR3 spans 12 amino acids. Deletions cut 7 bases from V and 2 bases from J, with 9 bases between. Germline CDR1 reads SGHRS; CDR2 reads YFSETQ. The DNA of the CDR3 is TGCGCCAGCGGCCCCGACAACTATGGCTACACCTTC. This codes for CASGPDNYGYTF.

This clonotype was counted only a few times. The chain employs TRBV27 and TRBJ2-5; the D gene could be TRBD1 or TRBD2 (7 bases each). CDR1 is MNHEY, CDR2 SMNVEV, per germline (reference sequence). The CDR3 has 15 residues. Between the trimmed V and J ends, which lost 3 bases and 5 bases, there was a span of 16 bases. The CDR3 sequence is CASSLREGARETQYF. The CDR3, as DNA: TGTGCCAGCAGTTTGAGGGAGGGGGCACGGGAGACCCAGTACTTC.

V is TRBV12-3 or TRBV12-4 and J is TRBJ1-1; possible D gene TRBD1, 6 bases. The germline V and J ends were trimmed by 2 bases and 4 bases, with 11 bases remaining between them. CDR3 length equals 14 residues. The CDR3 reads CASSLNGGLTEAFF. The CDR3 bases are TGTGCCAGCAGTTTAAATGGGGGCCTCACTGAAGCTTTCTTT.

This clonotype was counted between two and nine times. V and J are TRBV24-1 and TRBJ2-3; a possible D gene is TRBD1 (5 bases). The CDR3 has 11 amino acids. From germline, CDR1 is KGHDR and CDR2 SFDVKD. Trimming took off 9 bases at V and 4 bases at J, with 7 bases between the two ends. The CDR3 sequence: CATGASDTQYF. The CDR3 nucleotides read TGTGCCACCGGGGCGTCAGATACGCAGTATTTT.

The rearrangement uses TRBV12-3 or TRBV12-4 and TRBJ2-4; D is perhaps TRBD1 (6 bases). Deletions cut 5 bases from V and 0 bases from J, with 11 bases between. The CDR3 has 15 amino acids. The CDR3 region is CASSGTPIAKNIQYF. The CDR3 DNA reads TGTGCCAGCAGTGGGACACCGATAGCCAAAAACATTCAGTACTTC.